One sample yielded the 11 T cell receptor beta chains listed below, sequenced in a study of CXCR3-negative and CXCR3-positive naive CD8 T cells. Antigens for these TCRs are unknown. General study results and limits: TRB CDR3 hydrophobicity was greater in CXCR3-positive naive cells than in CXCR3-negative naive cells.

Preparation of TRB cDNA libraries relied on 5' RACE carrying UMI labels. TCRdb re-called the 5' RACE reads and gives one entry per CDR3 protein, without DNA. The table for this sample gives 150,000 to 160,000 distinct CDR3 sequences. The sample was naive CXCR3+ CD8+ T cells from blood. This sample's subset: CD45RO-CCR7+CD27+CD95- naive CD8+ T cells expressing CXCR3 (TNR3+). These TCRs come from a human donor in good health. Some clones in this sample may be carry-over from other donors' samples.

This chain uses TRBV5-5 with TRBJ2-1. CDR1 SGHKS and CDR2 YYEKEE come from the germline V gene (reference sequence). The CDR3 consists of 13 residues. The CDR3 region is CASSFFVYNEQFF.

This sequence joins TRBV5-4 and TRBJ2-1; TCRdb's D gene call, TRBD2, goes unchecked for lack of DNA. Germline assignment: CDR1 SGHNT and CDR2 YYREEE (reference sequence). The CDR3 extends over 16 amino acids. The CDR3 sequence is CASSLALAGVRNEQFF. Based on the CDR3 plus reference TRBV5-4 and TRBJ2-1, the full variable domain is ETGVTQSPTHLIKTRGQQVTLRCSSQSGHNTVSWYQQALGQGPQFIFQYYREEENGRGNFPPRFSGLQFPNYSSELNVNALELDDSALYLCASSLALAGVRNEQFFGPGTRLTVL.

The chain combines TRBV7-2 with TRBJ2-7; the TCRdb call, TRBD1, lacks DNA for checking. This CDR3 has 16 residues. Germline-derived CDR1 and CDR2 are SGHTA and FQGNSA. This chain's CDR3 is CASSLTQGAGSYEQYF.

The chain couples TRBV29-1 to TRBJ1-1; the TCRdb call, TRBD1, lacks DNA for checking. The CDR3 loop spans 12 amino acids. Germline CDR1 reads SQVTM; CDR2 reads ANQGSEA. CDR3 protein: CSVGPPNTEAFF.

This chain joins TRBV7-2 and TRBJ2-7; TCRdb indicates TRBD1, and absent DNA this call remains unverified. Germline-derived CDR1 and CDR2 are SGHTA and FQGNSA. There are 14 residues in the CDR3. CDR3 sequence: CASSYGTGGHEQYF.

The genes are TRBV27 and TRBJ2-1. CDR1 and CDR2 (germline): MNHEY, SMNVEV (reference sequence). This CDR3 contains 14 residues. The CDR3 is CASSLRGSYNEQFF.

The gene calls are TRBV29-1 and TRBJ2-2. The CDR3 covers 13 residues. Germline CDR1 is SQVTM and CDR2 is ANQGSEA. This CDR3 reads CSATDRNTGELFF.

The CDR3 loop reads CASSPGTGLNQPQHF. The chain employs TRBV9 and TRBJ1-5; TCRdb selects TRBD1, and the lack of DNA leaves this call unchecked. This CDR3 is built from 15 residues. The germline V gene has CDR1 SGDLS and CDR2 YYNGEE.

This rearrangement joins TRBV29-1 to TRBJ1-5; TCRdb proposes TRBD1, but this gene call is untestable without DNA. The CDR3 consists of 14 residues. Germline CDR1 is SQVTM and CDR2 is ANQGSEA. The CDR3 protein is CSVRTGESNQPQHF. The full variable domain, rest sourced from reference TRBV29-1 and TRBJ1-5, is SAVISQKPSRDICQRGTSLTIQCQVDSQVTMMFWYRQQPGQSLTLIATANQGSEATYESGFVIDKFPISRPNLTFSTLTVSNMSPEDSSIYLCSVRTGESNQPQHFGDGTRLSIL.

This chain links TRBV25-1 with TRBJ2-1; lacking DNA, the TRBD1 call made by TCRdb goes unchecked. This CDR3 has 16 amino acids. Germline V lookup: CDR1 MGHDK, CDR2 SYGVNS. This chain's CDR3 is CASSAPDRERNNEQFF.

V and J are TRBV29-1 and TRBJ1-5; TCRdb calls TRBD1, which cannot be checked without DNA. This CDR3 comprises 14 residues. Germline V gene sequence: CDR1 SQVTM, CDR2 ANQGSEA. The CDR3 loop reads CSVRTGPEHQPQHF.